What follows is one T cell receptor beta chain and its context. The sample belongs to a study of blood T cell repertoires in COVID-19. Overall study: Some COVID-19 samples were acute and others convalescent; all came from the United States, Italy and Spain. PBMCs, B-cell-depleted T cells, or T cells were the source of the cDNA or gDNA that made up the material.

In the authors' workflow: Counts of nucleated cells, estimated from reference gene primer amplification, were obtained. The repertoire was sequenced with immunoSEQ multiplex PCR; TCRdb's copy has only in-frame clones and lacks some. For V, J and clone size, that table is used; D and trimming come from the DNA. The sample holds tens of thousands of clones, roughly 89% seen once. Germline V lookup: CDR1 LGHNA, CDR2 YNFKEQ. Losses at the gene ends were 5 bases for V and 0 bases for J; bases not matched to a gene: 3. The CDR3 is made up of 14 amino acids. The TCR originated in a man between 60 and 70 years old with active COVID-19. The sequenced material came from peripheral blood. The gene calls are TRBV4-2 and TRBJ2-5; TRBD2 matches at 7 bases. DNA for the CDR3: TGTGCCAGCAGCTTTGGGACTAACCAAGAGACCCAGTACTTC. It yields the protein CASSFGTNQETQYF.